A selection of T cell receptor beta chains follows, all from one sample in a study of blood T cell repertoires in COVID-19. Clones were sequenced by immunoSEQ multiplex PCR, and TCRdb holds only the in-frame ones, with some missing. Of over 95,000 clones in the sample, 75% to 90% were seen once. Specimen: peripheral blood. The receptors were sampled from a human donor with acute or convalescent COVID-19. The donor label of this sample is uncertain. Each CDR3 is given with its conserved first and last residue. A clone size is listed for some rows: how often the clone was seen (once, few, many), or a class if it is expanded.

CASSPRGSGANVLTF,TRBJ2-6,TRBV27,-
CASSPLKRVGFVDRVTEAFF,TRBJ1-1,TRBV4-1,-
CASSPRQGFDYGYTF,TRBJ1-2,TRBV6-6,-
CASSSQVPLNYGYTF,TRBJ1-2,TRBV2,few
CAIGASGNEQFF,TRBJ2-1,TRBV10-3,-
CASSLPLQDRKYF,TRBJ2-7,TRBV28,-
CASSLGGPGTNYGYTF,TRBJ1-2,TRBV5-8,-
CACGTGTSGNTIYF,TRBJ1-3,TRBV30,-
CASRIDRGLGYTF,TRBJ1-2,TRBV28,-
CASSFPEGQIQGAYEQYF,TRBJ2-7,TRBV7-9,-
CASSSGGAEQFF,TRBJ2-1,TRBV3-1/TRBV3-2,once
CSASSQSYNEQFF,TRBJ2-1,TRBV20-1,-
CAWSVGKGVPEKLFF,TRBJ1-4,TRBV30,-
CASSQGTGGPAPLHF,TRBJ1-6,TRBV3-1/TRBV3-2,-
CASSLTTGEDGYTF,TRBJ1-2,TRBV3-1/TRBV3-2,once
CASSHRTSGKDTQYF,TRBJ2-3,TRBV3-1/TRBV3-2,-
CASSSLPDRDMNYGYTF,TRBJ1-2,TRBV28,-
CASSPLGRGLDTQYF,TRBJ2-3,TRBV7-2,-
CASSYGQTYEQYF,TRBJ2-7,TRBV6-6,once
CASSSIGVTQYF,TRBJ2-5,TRBV5-6,-
CASSLSATLTGELFF,TRBJ2-2,TRBV7-2,-
CATGPGQGYSNQPQHF,TRBJ1-5,TRBV10-3,-
CASRHSGTFGVNQPQHF,TRBJ1-5,TRBV28,-
CASSSEDSSNQPQHF,TRBJ1-5,TRBV28,-
CASSGGTSGTDTQYF,TRBJ2-3,TRBV19,-
CASSLLRIRQAGTEAFF,TRBJ1-1,TRBV28,-
CASSLVGTANEKLFF,TRBJ1-4,TRBV5-1,-
CASSIGGQGAAGYTF,TRBJ1-2,TRBV19,-
CASSPAPFVTRDRGFGNYGYTF,TRBJ1-2,TRBV5-1,-
CASSSRGRTGELFF,TRBJ2-2,TRBV7-6,-
CSVALARRETQYF,TRBJ2-5,TRBV29-1,-
CASSRVVVWTGELFF,TRBJ2-2,TRBV19,-
CASSLERGGREQYF,TRBJ2-7,TRBV5-1,-
CASKGDSLEQFF,TRBJ2-1,TRBV7-3,-
CSARGAGELFF,TRBJ2-2,TRBV20-1,-
CASSPPIWDRDSNNYGYTF,TRBJ1-2,TRBV18,-
CASSTMTGRNEQFF,TRBJ2-1,TRBV28,-
CASSFPDSNYGYTF,TRBJ1-2,TRBV7-2,-
CASSFGLAKDEQFF,TRBJ2-1,TRBV6-5,-
CASSVGQGAGTDTQYF,TRBJ2-3,TRBV9,-
CASSQVGTATFSGNTIYF,TRBJ1-3,TRBV4-2,-
CASSKSGTANEKLFF,TRBJ1-4,TRBV11-2,-
CAISESWPGNYEQYF,TRBJ2-7,TRBV10-3,-
CAWNPQGNYGYTF,TRBJ1-2,TRBV30,-
CASSLSGATNEKLFF,TRBJ1-4,TRBV5-1,-
CASSRQDVDRYTYNEQFF,TRBJ2-1,TRBV3-1/TRBV3-2,-
CASSIRRHPDSPLHF,TRBJ1-6,TRBV19,-
CASNRANQETQYF,TRBJ2-5,TRBV5-5,-